This T cell receptor (beta chain) is from a study of T-cell memory formation after mild COVID-19 (dated by TCRdb to about 2021). Regarding the study in general: Most TCR sequence clusters were specific to one of the two donors. Longitudinal TCRalpha and TCRbeta repertoire sequencing tracked T-cell clones expanding and contracting after mild COVID-19 in two donors. Two young, previously healthy adult volunteers made up the cohort, one male and one female. The full study reports these points: Contracting CD4+ clones appeared mostly in the CM and EM memory subsets, whereas CD8+ clones were enriched in EMRA. From day 15 to 85, contracting clones showed balanced CD4/CD8 phenotypes, whereas a second wave of clones that expanded from day 15 to 37 leaned towards CD4+. Some responding clones were found in pre-infection memory, which suggests that pre-existing cross-reactive memory T cells took part in the SARS-CoV-2 response. Whether the second-wave clones peaking on day 37 were SARS-CoV-2 specific was not confirmed. The study included only a couple of mild cases, and larger cohorts that include severe cases with pre-infection samples were judged to be necessary.

Looking up the germline V gene yields CDR1 LGHNA and CDR2 YSLEER. The CDR3, from cysteine to phenylalanine, totals 16 residues. Just the 48-base CDR3 DNA is kept, in frame starting at base 1. Trimming costs V 2 bases and J 0 bases, and their ends lie 13 bases apart. PBMCs were isolated by Ficoll-Paque density gradient centrifugation. This clonotype appeared a few times. Its recognized antigen is unknown. The input lacks base qualities; no much larger clone sits a single base away. The data were produced on an Illumina NovaSeq 6000. cDNA libraries for TCRalpha and TCRbeta were prepared by 5'RACE using constant-segment primers, with sample barcodes and unique molecular identifiers added. Trizol reagent was used to extract RNA from every sample. Library amplification was performed in two PCR steps, and a second sample barcode and Illumina TruSeq adapters were introduced in the second step. Libraries were sequenced on an Illumina NovaSeq with 2 x 150 bp paired-end reads. Under the source paper's analysis protocol: The reads were demultiplexed and collapsed into UMI-guided consensus sequences using migec v1.2.7. With mixcr v2.1.11, UMI consensuses were aligned to TRA and TRB V and J templates and assembled into clonotypes. A clonotype was counted as expanded or contracted only when both edgeR and NoisET called the clonotype significant, with the noise models trained on biological replicates. For edgeR calls, a false discovery rate-adjusted p below 0.01 and a log2 fold-change threshold of 1 were applied. As an exploratory analysis of dynamics, max-normalized trajectories of the 1000 most abundant clonotypes were examined by PCA with hierarchical clustering. Separately sequenced CD4+ and CD8+ repertoires were used to assign a CD4 or CD8 phenotype to each responding clone. The raw public data were reprocessed by TCRdb itself: fastp quality trimming at Q25, MiXCR clonotype calling, in-frame beta chains only. Rows with one shared CDR3 protein collapse into an entry with the most common genes and DNA. TCRdb, not the authors, supplied the V and J calls. The sample includes around 340,000 distinct CDR3 sequences, with around 15% observed a single time. Clones ranked in the top ten supply about a fifth of the sample.

This receptor was identified in a man between 18 and 35 years old who had mild COVID-19 (a few samples of this study predate the infection). The sample titles of this study are shuffled in the database, so cell type and time point are left out; the donor was told from shared clones. Sequencing was done on a sample of PBMCs or a T cell subset sorted from them (not recorded which). The chain is made from TRBV4-3 and TRBJ1-2; D gene: possibly TRBD1, on 5 matching bases. The bases are TGCGCCAGCAGCCAACTCTCCGGGGGATCTAACTATGGCTACACCTTC. This translates into CASSQLSGGSNYGYTF.